Here is one TCR beta chain with its context. These data come from a study of Ad26.COV2.S vaccination and SARS-CoV-2 variants. Treatment specified: some 20 received Ad26.COV2.S at low or high dose, single or two shots; several received placebo; per-sample allocation not given. The samples date from day 63 after the first vaccine or placebo injection. Generated by immunoSEQ multiplex PCR, the TCRdb table keeps only in-frame clones and is missing some. Of over 400,000 clones in the sample, 89% were seen once. This TCR derives from a person aged 18 to 65 who received the Ad26.COV2.S COVID-19 vaccine or a placebo. The sequencing used peripheral blood, collected in a trial of Ad26.COV2.S vaccine versus placebo.

As DNA, the CDR3 is TGTGCCAGCTCACCACGGCAGGGTATAACCTACGAGCAGTACTTC. Its protein is CASSPRQGITYEQYF. The gene calls are TRBV18 and TRBJ2-7; a possible D gene is TRBD1 (5 bases). Germline CDR1 reads KGHSH; CDR2 reads LQKENI. Deletions cut 1 base from V and 2 bases from J, with 12 bases between. The CDR3 sequence is 15 residues long.